This T cell receptor (beta chain) appears in the sequencing data of a study of blood T cell repertoires in COVID-19. About the study: COVID-19 samples, acute and convalescent, were from the United States, Italy and Spain. T cells, B-cell-depleted T cells, or PBMCs supplied cDNA or gDNA.

The CDR3 is 15 residues long. Germline lookup yields CDR1 LGHDT and CDR2 YNNKEL (reference sequence). With V trimmed by 4 bases and J by 3 bases, 6 bases remained unmatched. Measured with immunoSEQ multiplex PCR; TCRdb has only the in-frame clones, and not every one. In the table there are about 220,000 clones, roughly four fifths of which are singletons. Enrollees, about 18 to 89 years old, lived in approximately 25 US areas. Participants reported their clinical history, and cohort assignment relied on those reports. A single count supports this clone. The sequencing input was PBMCs or T cells enriched from blood (not recorded which). The receptor was derived from a middle-aged man who had recovered from COVID-19. The V and J genes are TRBV3-1 (or the pseudogene TRBV3-2) and TRBJ2-4, with 7 positions matching TRBD1. The CDR3 here is CASSRKWDSKNIQYF. The CDR3 bases are TGTGCCAGCAGCCGAAAGTGGGACAGCAAAAACATTCAGTACTTC.